A single T cell receptor beta chain is shown here with its context. Trimming cost V 3 bases and J 9 bases, with 15 bases left between them. Germline V gene sequence: CDR1 SNHLY, CDR2 FYNNEI. There are 14 residues in the CDR3. These data originate in a study of T cell changes during pregnancy in multiple sclerosis. The method was immunoSEQ multiplex PCR; TCRdb's version includes in-frame clones alone and lacks a portion of them. The table has around 60,000 clones, around 92% seen once. The sequencing here drew on peripheral blood, taken in the second trimester of pregnancy. The rearrangement uses TRBV2 and TRBJ2-1, with D perhaps TRBD2 (5 bases). The clonotype comes from a female donor in good health, enrolled as a control in a pregnancy study. CDR3 nucleotides: TGTGCCAGCAGTGACGCCCCGGGGTGGGGTGAGCAGTTCTTC. Protein sequence: CASSDAPGWGEQFF. Drawing the rest from reference TRBV2 and TRBJ2-1, the complete variable domain is EPEVTQTPSHQVTQMGQEVILRCVPISNHLYFYWYRQILGQKVEFLVSFYNNEISEKSEIFDDQFSVERPDGSNFTLKIRSTKLEDSAMYFCASSDAPGWGEQFFGPGTRLTVL.